This TCR beta chain was identified during a study of cytomegalovirus exposure and HLA in healthy donors. Whole-study results and caveats: The authors later found HLA-associated TCR beta chains more clonally expanded than equally common others.

The PCR employed 60 Vbeta primers together with 13 Jbeta primers. Assay: immunoSEQ multiplex PCR; the TCRdb copy retains only in-frame clones and omits some. Listed are about 150,000 clones; around 1.5% falls within the top ten. V was clipped by 0 bases and J by 2 bases, with 13 bases between them. The germline gives CDR1 SGHRS, CDR2 YFSETQ. This CDR3 is 16 amino acids long. Note on this clone: Its antigen remains unknown.

The source of this sequence is a woman aged 45-65 years in good health and CMV-seronegative. The sequenced sample was PBMCs. The J gene is TRBJ2-3, the V gene TRBV5-1, with a possible D match to TRBD2 (6 bases). The CDR3 spells CASSLGPRDYTDTQYF. The CDR3 DNA sequence: TGCGCCAGCAGCTTGGGCCCGCGGGATTACACAGATACGCAGTATTTT.